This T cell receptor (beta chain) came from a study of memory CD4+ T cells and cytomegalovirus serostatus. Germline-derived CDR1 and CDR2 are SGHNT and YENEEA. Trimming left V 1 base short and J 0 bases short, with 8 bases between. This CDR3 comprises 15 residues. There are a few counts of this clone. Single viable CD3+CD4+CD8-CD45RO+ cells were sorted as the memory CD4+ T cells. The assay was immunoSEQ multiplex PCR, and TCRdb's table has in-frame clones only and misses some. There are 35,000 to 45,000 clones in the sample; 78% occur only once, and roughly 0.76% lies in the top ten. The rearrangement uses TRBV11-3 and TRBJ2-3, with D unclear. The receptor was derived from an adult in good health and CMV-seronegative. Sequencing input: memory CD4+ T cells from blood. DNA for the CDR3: TGTGCCAGCAGCTTAGGGGCCTCAAGCACAGATACGCAGTATTTT. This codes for CASSLGASSTDTQYF.